This T cell receptor (beta chain) was captured by sequencing in a study of blood T cells in healthy people across ages. The table lists this clonotype with a few counts. The CDR3 has 12 residues. V shed 6 bases and J shed 5 bases, with 8 bases lying between them. Germline V CDR1 and CDR2: MNHEY, SVGEGT. PCR was performed a second time for about 7 to 12 cycles using a sample-barcoded 5' primer and a J-beta primer mix. Using its own MiXCR run on the 5' RACE reads, TCRdb lists one record per CDR3 protein. The sample records around 1,500,000 distinct CDR3 sequences, approximately 28% being singletons. The chain recombines TRBV6-2 or TRBV6-3 with TRBJ2-1; D remains unclear. The specimen was blood. This sequence originates from a woman in her thirties in good health. CDR3 residues: CASRLSDNEQFF. In nucleotides, the CDR3 is TGTGCCAGCAGGCTATCGGACAATGAGCAGTTCTTC.